These T cell receptor beta chains were read from a single sample in a study of T cells in Graves' hyperthyroidism and ophthalmopathy. MiXCR, applied by TCRdb to the multiplex PCR reads, yields one record per CDR3 protein. The sample shows about 480,000 distinct CDR3 sequences, roughly an eighth of them seen only once. The sequenced sample was blood. The receptors come from a woman aged 18-35 years with Graves' hyperthyroidism. Each CDR3 is given without its conserved first and last residue.

V	J	CDR3
TRBV4-1	TRBJ2-7	ASSQELKRQGLSEQY
TRBV20-1	TRBJ2-1	SASYIRTVGQF
TRBV2	TRBJ2-2	ASRPGQGTGELF
TRBV4-1	TRBJ2-3	ASSQEDTRNTQY
TRBV20-1	TRBJ2-7	SARVPGTPLGEYEQY
TRBV27	TRBJ2-7	ATRGSGTYEQY
TRBV6-1	TRBJ2-1	ASIGTSGRDYNEQS
TRBV24-1	TRBJ1-1	ATSGSNTEAF
TRBV5-8	TRBJ2-3	ASSSGQGVADTQY
TRBV6-1	TRBJ2-5	ASTSTRETQY
TRBV7-3	TRBJ2-3	ASSFSGTSGTDTQY
TRBV20-1	TRBJ2-7	SASPVHYEQY
TRBV5-1	TRBJ1-5	ASSFRGEGQPQH
TRBV19	TRBJ1-1	ASSITPTENTEAF
TRBV12-3/TRBV12-4	TRBJ2-3	ASTRAGAGGDTQY
TRBV24-1	TRBJ1-2	ATSDSAGAYT
TRBV24-1	TRBJ2-3	ATRGISTDTQY
TRBV6-5	TRBJ2-5	ASSYGGAWETQY
TRBV7-6	TRBJ2-7	ASSLRASDEQY
TRBV30	TRBJ2-2	AWGGAGLNTGELF
TRBV28	TRBJ1-3	ASSSPDRVAGNTIY
TRBV6-1	TRBJ2-1	ASSSMDRLAGVNEQF
TRBV7-6	TRBJ2-4	ASSPSGGIAKNIQY
TRBV19	TRBJ1-6	ASSIVLGGNSPLH
TRBV19	TRBJ1-1	ASSIGNRGITEAF
TRBV30	TRBJ1-1	AWRRQGVWTEAF
TRBV7-3	TRBJ2-3	ASSLNPSDTQY
TRBV3-1	TRBJ1-3	ASSPLAGGPGNTIY
TRBV4-1	TRBJ2-2	ASSQEGHPGGELF
TRBV27	TRBJ2-3	ASSFSWGDMVPYSSTDTQY
TRBV5-1	TRBJ1-1	ASSYRTGANTEAF
TRBV11-2	TRBJ2-7	ASSLEPGLSYEQY
TRBV7-3	TRBJ1-2	ASSPGVGDGYT
TRBV3-1	TRBJ1-3	ASSQDWGESGNTIY
TRBV7-2	TRBJ1-2	ASTIPGDSYGYT
TRBV5-4	TRBJ2-1	ASSLGLAGDQF
TRBV7-3	TRBJ2-2	ASRQAGDTGELF
TRBV12-3/TRBV12-4	TRBJ2-1	ASLGARSYNEQF
TRBV4-2	TRBJ2-7	ASSHTGASAYEQY
TRBV6-2/TRBV6-3	TRBJ2-1	AITRDGSYNEQF
TRBV12-3/TRBV12-4	TRBJ1-2	ASRRSGALDGYT
TRBV20-1	TRBJ1-2	SASAVAAVYGYT
TRBV18	TRBJ2-5	ASSEGGRAAETQY
TRBV27	TRBJ2-4	ATHDLAKNIQY
TRBV29-1	TRBJ1-1	SALGAWLDTEAF
TRBV12-3/TRBV12-4	TRBJ1-5	ASSRPEGSNQPQH
TRBV7-2	TRBJ1-1	ASSPKQGATEAF